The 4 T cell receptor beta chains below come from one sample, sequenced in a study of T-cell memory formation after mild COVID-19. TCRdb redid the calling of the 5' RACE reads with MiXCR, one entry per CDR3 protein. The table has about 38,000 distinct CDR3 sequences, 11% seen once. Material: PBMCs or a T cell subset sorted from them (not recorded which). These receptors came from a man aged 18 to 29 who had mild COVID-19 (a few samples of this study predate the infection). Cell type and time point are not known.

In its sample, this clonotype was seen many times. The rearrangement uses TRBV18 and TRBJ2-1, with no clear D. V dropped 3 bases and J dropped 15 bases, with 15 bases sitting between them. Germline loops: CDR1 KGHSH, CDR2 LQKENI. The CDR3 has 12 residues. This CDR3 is CASSPLNPKGFF. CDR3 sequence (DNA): TGTGCCAGCTCACCCCTTAACCCGAAGGGGTTCTTC.

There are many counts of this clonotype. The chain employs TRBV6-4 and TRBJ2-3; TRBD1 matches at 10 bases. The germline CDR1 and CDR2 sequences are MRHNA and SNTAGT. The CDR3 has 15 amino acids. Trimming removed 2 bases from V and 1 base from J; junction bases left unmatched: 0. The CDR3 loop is CASSDGTGGTDTQYF. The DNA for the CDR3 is TGTGCCAGCAGTGACGGGACAGGGGGCACAGATACGCAGTATTTT.

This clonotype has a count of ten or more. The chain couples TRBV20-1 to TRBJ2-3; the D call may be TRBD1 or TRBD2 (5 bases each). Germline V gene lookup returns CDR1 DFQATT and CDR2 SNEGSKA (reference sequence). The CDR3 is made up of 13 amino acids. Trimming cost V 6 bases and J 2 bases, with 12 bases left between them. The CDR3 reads CSAPGPYTDTQYF. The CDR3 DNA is TGCAGTGCCCCGGGACCCTACACAGATACGCAGTATTTT.

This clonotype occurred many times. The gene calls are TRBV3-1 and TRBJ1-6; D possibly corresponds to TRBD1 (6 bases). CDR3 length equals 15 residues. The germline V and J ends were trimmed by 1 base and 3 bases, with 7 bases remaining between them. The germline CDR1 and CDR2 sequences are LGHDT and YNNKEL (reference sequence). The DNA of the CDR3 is TGTGCCAGCAGCCAAGGGACAGACTATAATTCACCCCTCCACTTT. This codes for CASSQGTDYNSPLHF.